Each of the 10 T cell receptor beta chains below was sequenced from the same sample in a study of chemoradiotherapy in HPV16-positive cancers. Produced via immunoSEQ multiplex PCR; TCRdb's table is partial and in-frame only. The sample consists of about 1,100 clones, over 75% of them appearing once. This sample comprised tumor tissue, obtained from a patient who underwent chemoradiotherapy. These receptors were obtained from a human donor with HPV-associated anogenital cancer.

This clone was observed a single time. V gene TRBV6-1 combines with J gene TRBJ1-1; weak D call: TRBD1 (5 bases). Trimming took 8 bases from V and 3 from J, leaving 16 bases between them. The germline CDR1 and CDR2 sequences are MNHNS and SASEGT. This CDR3 has 14 residues. This CDR3 is CASALAGKDTEAFF. The CDR3 DNA is TGTGCCAGCGCGCTGGCAGGGAAGGACACTGAAGCTTTCTTT.

The rearrangement joins TRBV7-2 to TRBJ1-6, with unresolved D. This CDR3 has 15 residues. Germline CDR1 reads SGHTA; CDR2 reads FQGNSA. V gave up 1 base and J gave up 7 bases, with 11 bases separating them. The CDR3 nucleotides are TGTGCCAGCAGCTTAGAGGTTCGGGAGAATTCACCCCTCCACTTT. Amino acid sequence: CASSLEVRENSPLHF.

This sequence joins TRBV28 and TRBJ1-1, with no clear D. The V gene's germline CDR1 is MDHEN and CDR2 SYDVKM. V lost 3 bases, J lost 3 bases, and 8 bases lay in between. The CDR3 sequence is 13 residues long. CDR3 nucleotide sequence: TGTGCCAGCAGTTTCCCAGCGGACACTGAAGCTTTCTTT. Amino acids: CASSFPADTEAFF.

This clone was observed once. The chain combines TRBV28 with TRBJ1-2; D might be TRBD1 (6 bases). V lost 5 bases, J lost 2 bases, and 12 bases lay in between. In germline, CDR1 is MDHEN, CDR2 SYDVKM. This CDR3 has 14 amino acids. The CDR3 protein is CASSDRTTNYGYTF. CDR3 DNA: TGTGCCAGCAGTGACAGGACAACCAACTATGGCTACACCTTC.

This sequence joins TRBV2 and TRBJ1-2; TRBD1 aligns across 12 bases. V was pared by 8 bases and J by 8 bases, with 12 bases of the junction left unmatched. The CDR3 is 15 amino acids. From germline, CDR1 is SNHLY and CDR2 FYNNEI. CDR3: CASGGQGARVGGYTF. The CDR3 nucleotides read TGTGCCAGCGGGGGACAGGGGGCAAGAGTAGGAGGCTACACCTTC.

V gene TRBV2 combines with J gene TRBJ1-2; TRBD1 matches at 8 bases. This CDR3 is built from 15 residues. V was pared by 4 bases and J by 4 bases, with 8 bases of the junction left unmatched. The germline V gene encodes CDR1 SNHLY and CDR2 FYNNEI. The CDR3, as DNA: TGTGCCAGCAGTGGTGGGACAGGATTTTTCTATGGCTACACCTTC. It codes for CASSGGTGFFYGYTF. The variable domain in full, with the rest retrieved from reference TRBV2 and TRBJ1-2, is EPEVTQTPSHQVTQMGQEVILRCVPISNHLYFYWYRQILGQKVEFLVSFYNNEISEKSEIFDDQFSVERPDGSNFTLKIRSTKLEDSAMYFCASSGGTGFFYGYTFGSGTRLTVV.

The J gene is TRBJ1-4, the V gene TRBV4-1; 7 bases line up with TRBD1. V dropped 2 bases and J dropped 8; count of bases not matched to a gene: 14. The germline CDR1 and CDR2 sequences are MGHRA and YSYEKL. The CDR3 is 17 residues long. CDR3 nucleotide sequence: TGCGCCAGCAGCCAACTCTTCTGGAGGGACAGAGGGGAAAAACTGTTTTTT. This translates into CASSQLFWRDRGEKLFF.

The J gene is TRBJ1-2, the V gene TRBV28; tentatively, D is TRBD1 (6 bases). V was shortened by 6 bases and J by 4 bases, with 18 bases between the two germline ends. Germline values: CDR1 MDHEN, CDR2 SYDVKM. The CDR3 covers 15 residues. The CDR3 DNA reads TGTGCCAGCAGCCTAAGACAGGACTCGCTCTATGGCTACACCTTC. Translation gives CASSLRQDSLYGYTF.

The V gene is TRBV4-1, the J gene TRBJ1-2; possibly TRBD1 for D (6 bases). The CDR3 runs to 14 residues. Germline V gives CDR1 MGHRA, CDR2 YSYEKL. V was cut by 3 bases and J by 7 bases, with 15 bases left in between. The CDR3 DNA sequence: TGCGCCAGCAGCCACCCCCCCGGACAGCGTGGCTACACCTTC. This codes for CASSHPPGQRGYTF.

The chain couples TRBV2 to TRBJ1-1, with 7 nucleotides matching TRBD1. From germline, CDR1 is SNHLY and CDR2 FYNNEI. Trimming at V came to 7 bases and at J to 1 base, leaving 3 bases not matched to a gene. The CDR3 contains 13 residues. CDR3 amino acids: CASNQGENTEAFF. DNA for the CDR3: TGTGCCAGCAATCAGGGGGAGAACACTGAAGCTTTCTTT.